The next 28 T cell receptor beta chains were all read from a single sample in a study of PD-L1 blockade in urothelial cancer. Libraries were prepared by immunoSEQ multiplex PCR; TCRdb keeps only in-frame clonotypes and omits some of them. This table holds about 87,000 clones, 84% found once. Indicated time point: pretreatment peripheral blood. The sequencing used PBMCs, collected around atezolizumab (anti-PD-L1) treatment. The receptors derive from a man aged 55 to 70 with urothelial cancer.

V usage is TRBV7-2 and J usage is TRBJ1-6; TRBD1 agrees at 11 bases. CDR1 is SGHTA, CDR2 FQGNSA, per germline. J was trimmed by 14 bases and V by 5 bases; bases with no gene match: 11. This CDR3 has 15 amino acids. CDR3 nucleotide sequence: TGTGCCAGCAGCCCTCCTGGGGGGACAGGGGGATCCCTCCACTTT. This encodes CASSPPGGTGGSLHF.

This chain links TRBV7-9 with TRBJ2-1, with D perhaps matching TRBD1 (5 bases). V dropped 2 bases and J dropped 4 bases, with 9 bases sitting between them. This CDR3 contains 14 residues. The germline V gene encodes CDR1 SEHNR and CDR2 FQNEAQ (reference sequence). The CDR3 spells CASSLNAGYNEQFF. CDR3 bases: TGTGCCAGCAGCTTAAATGCAGGGTACAATGAGCAGTTCTTC. Variable domain in full (rest from reference TRBV7-9 and TRBJ2-1): DTGVSQNPRHKITKRGQNVTFRCDPISEHNRLYWYRQTLGQGPEFLTYFQNEAQLEKSRLLSDRFSAERPKGSFSTLEIQRTEQGDSAMYLCASSLNAGYNEQFFGPGTRLTVL.

The V call is TRBV27, the J call TRBJ2-5; 10 positions match TRBD2. V shed 4 bases and J 3 bases; nucleotides not matched to a gene: 5. Germline lookup yields CDR1 MNHEY and CDR2 SMNVEV (reference sequence). CDR3 size: 15 residues. CDR3 nucleotides: TGTGCCAGCAGTTCCCTTGGACTAGCGGAAGAGACCCAGTACTTC. Translation: CASSSLGLAEETQYF.

The gene calls are TRBV5-6 and TRBJ2-6, with 9 bases matching TRBD1. In germline, CDR1 is SGHDT, CDR2 YYEEEE. V was clipped by 3 bases and J by 0 bases; unmatched bases: 7. CDR3 length: 18 residues. The CDR3 is CASSYGQGSSSGANVLTF. DNA for the CDR3: TGTGCCAGCAGCTACGGACAGGGGTCGTCCTCTGGGGCCAACGTCCTGACTTTC.

V usage is TRBV28 and J usage is TRBJ1-2, with 10 bases aligning to TRBD1. The CDR3 totals 15 residues. Germline V lookup: CDR1 MDHEN, CDR2 SYDVKM. Unmatched junction bases numbered 5, after V lost 4 bases and J lost 3 bases. The CDR3 DNA sequence: TGTGCCAGCAGTTCCTCCGGGACAGGGGACTATGGCTACACCTTC. It encodes CASSSSGTGDYGYTF.

This clone was seen more than once but under ten times. V usage is TRBV6-5 and J usage is TRBJ2-7, with no clear D. This CDR3 spans 13 amino acids. V was cut by 7 bases and J by 4 bases, with 14 bases left in between. The germline V gene encodes CDR1 MNHEY and CDR2 SVGAGI. The DNA for the CDR3 is TGTGCCAGCAACAGTATTTCTAAATACGAGCAGTACTTC. This codes for CASNSISKYEQYF.

The genes are TRBV7-2 and TRBJ2-7, with a possible D match to TRBD2 (6 bases). Germline V gene sequence: CDR1 SGHTA, CDR2 FQGNSA. The CDR3 has 14 amino acids. Trimming took off 6 bases at V and 4 bases at J, with 16 bases between the two ends. CDR3 amino acids: CASRAGGALYEQYF. CDR3 nucleotide sequence: TGTGCCAGCAGGGCCGGAGGGGCGCTATACGAGCAGTACTTC.

The chain combines TRBV5-1 with TRBJ2-3; 10 nucleotides match TRBD2. The CDR3 is 16 residues long. Germline V CDR1 and CDR2: SGHRS, YFSETQ. The ends lost 4 bases at V and 5 bases at J; junction bases unmatched: 10. The CDR3 protein is CASSLPAGGLRDTQYF. In nucleotides, the CDR3 is TGCGCCAGCAGCCTCCCAGCGGGGGGGTTGAGAGATACGCAGTATTTT.

V usage is TRBV6-5 and J usage is TRBJ1-2; 8 bases align to TRBD1. The ends lost 4 bases at V and 8 bases at J; junction bases unmatched: 12. Germline loops: CDR1 MNHEY, CDR2 SVGAGI. CDR3 length: 15 residues. CDR3 residues: CASSLPQGRGQGYTF. CDR3 sequence (DNA): TGTGCCAGCAGTTTACCTCAGGGCAGGGGGCAAGGCTACACCTTC.

The rearrangement links TRBV7-7 to TRBJ2-1; 9 bases are a match to TRBD2. The CDR3 is 16 amino acids. The germline gives CDR1 SSHAT, CDR2 FNYEAQ (reference sequence). V trimming: 5 bases; J trimming: 3 bases; junction bases outside the gene matches: 8. The CDR3 here is CASSDSSGGLYNEQFF. The DNA of the CDR3 is TGTGCCAGCAGCGATAGTAGCGGGGGCCTCTACAATGAGCAGTTCTTC.

V gene TRBV7-3 combines with J gene TRBJ2-7; 10 bases map to TRBD2. V lost 5 bases, J lost 3 bases, and 4 bases stayed unmatched. This CDR3 is built from 14 residues. Germline CDR1 reads SGHTA; CDR2 reads FQGTGA. This CDR3 is CASSPLAGGYEQYF. In DNA, the CDR3 is TGTGCCAGCAGCCCGTTAGCGGGGGGCTACGAGCAGTACTTC.

CDR3 bases: TGCGCCAGCAGCCCGGGCGGGGGTTCTAATGAAAAACTGTTTTTT. It specifies CASSPGGGSNEKLFF. The V and J genes are TRBV5-1 and TRBJ1-4; D is possibly TRBD1 (5 bases). Germline V CDR1 and CDR2: SGHRS, YFSETQ. Trimming pared 4 bases from V and 3 bases from J, leaving 13 bases between. The CDR3 covers 15 residues.

This clone was observed a few times. V and J are TRBV7-3 and TRBJ2-5; tentative D call: TRBD2 (5 bases). There are 13 residues in the CDR3. Germline loops: CDR1 SGHTA, CDR2 FQGTGA. Trimming took 5 bases from V and 3 from J, leaving 10 bases between them. CDR3 region: CASSNGLEETQYF. In DNA, the CDR3 is TGTGCCAGCAGCAACGGACTGGAAGAGACCCAGTACTTC. The full variable domain, rest sourced from reference TRBV7-3 and TRBJ2-5, is GAGVSQTPSNKVTEKGKYVELRCDPISGHTALYWYRQSLGQGPEFLIYFQGTGAADDSGLPNDRFFAVRPEGSVSTLKIQRTERGDSAVYLCASSNGLEETQYFGPGTRLLVL.

This rearrangement joins TRBV6-5 to TRBJ2-3; D is unresolved. V shed 6 bases and J shed 0 bases, with 10 bases lying between them. The CDR3 runs 14 residues. CDR1 and CDR2 (germline): MNHEY, SVGAGI. In nucleotides, the CDR3 is TGTGCCAGCAGATCACCCGGGAGCACAGATACGCAGTATTTT. Its protein product is CASRSPGSTDTQYF.

This clone appeared a single time. The V call is TRBV6-5, the J call TRBJ2-7; weak D call: TRBD2 (6 bases). CDR3 size: 15 residues. Germline loops: CDR1 MNHEY, CDR2 SVGAGI. V lost 6 bases, J lost 0 bases, and 15 bases lay in between. CDR3 nucleotide sequence: TGTGCCAGCAGGAGGGAGGAAGGGGCCTCCTACGAGCAGTACTTC. Amino acid sequence: CASRREEGASYEQYF.

The CDR3, as DNA: TGTGCCAGCAGCTTGGCCCAGGCCCAAACCTATGGCTACACCTTC. Translated: CASSLAQAQTYGYTF. The chain joins TRBV5-4 to TRBJ1-2; the D is unclear. The germline CDR1 and CDR2 sequences are SGHNT and YYREEE (reference sequence). CDR3 length equals 15 residues. V was pared by 0 bases and J by 4 bases, with 13 bases between.

The chain links TRBV7-9 to TRBJ2-1; TRBD1 aligns across 11 bases. After removal of 0 bases from V and 6 bases from J, the junction contained 7 bases not matched to a gene. Germline V gene lookup returns CDR1 SEHNR and CDR2 FQNEAQ (reference sequence). CDR3 length: 17 amino acids. The CDR3 loop reads CASSLAGGDRGSNEQFF. Here the CDR3 DNA reads TGTGCCAGCAGCTTAGCAGGTGGGGACAGGGGGTCCAATGAGCAGTTCTTC.

The gene calls are TRBV6-5 and TRBJ1-2, with D perhaps TRBD1 (6 bases). Germline V gene lookup returns CDR1 MNHEY and CDR2 SVGAGI. CDR3 length equals 14 residues. V was cut by 6 bases and J by 4 bases, with 15 bases left in between. The CDR3 sequence is CASSPPGGAYGYTF. Here the CDR3 DNA reads TGTGCCAGCAGCCCTCCGGGGGGGGCCTATGGCTACACCTTC.

The rearrangement uses TRBV7-2 and TRBJ2-7, with 7 bases fitting TRBD1. The germline V gene has CDR1 SGHTA and CDR2 FQGNSA. V dropped 5 bases and J dropped 2; count of bases not matched to a gene: 3. This CDR3 contains 13 residues. In nucleotides, the CDR3 is TGTGCCAGCAGCCGCACAGGGGCCTACGAGCAGTACTTC. Its protein is CASSRTGAYEQYF.

The rearrangement joins TRBV27 to TRBJ2-7; 12 bases match TRBD2. CDR3 length equals 16 residues. J lost 3 bases, V lost 5 bases, and 8 bases had no gene match. Germline CDR1 is MNHEY and CDR2 is SMNVEV (reference sequence). The CDR3 reads CASSTQLAGGFYEQYF. The CDR3, as DNA: TGTGCCAGCAGTACCCAACTAGCGGGAGGATTCTACGAGCAGTACTTC.

This chain links TRBV18 with TRBJ1-1, with 7 bases that match TRBD1. Germline V lookup: CDR1 KGHSH, CDR2 LQKENI. The V and J ends lost 0 bases and 7 bases, in that order; junction bases with no gene match: 2. The CDR3 is 13 amino acids. CDR3 amino acids: CASSPPRGLEAFF. The CDR3 nucleotides read TGTGCCAGCTCACCACCGAGGGGGCTTGAAGCTTTCTTT.

The chain joins TRBV2 to TRBJ1-4; 10 bases are shared with TRBD1. The V gene's germline CDR1 is SNHLY and CDR2 FYNNEI. Losses at the gene ends were 6 bases for V and 8 bases for J; bases not matched to a gene: 3. The CDR3 has 13 amino acids. CDR3 bases: TGTGCCAGCAGGCGGGACAGGGGCGAAAAACTGTTTTTT. Encoded protein: CASRRDRGEKLFF.

This chain links TRBV15 with TRBJ2-3; D unresolved. From germline, CDR1 is LNHNV and CDR2 YYDKDF (reference sequence). V was pared by 0 bases and J by 6 bases, with 13 bases between. The CDR3 is made up of 15 amino acids. The CDR3 sequence is CATSRDLVARDTQYF. The CDR3 DNA sequence: TGTGCCACCAGCAGAGATCTGGTGGCGCGGGATACGCAGTATTTT.

The sample holds a few counts of this clone. The chain couples TRBV5-4 to TRBJ2-3; D call uncertain. The germline V and J ends were trimmed by 2 bases and 4 bases, with 8 bases remaining between them. The CDR3 is made up of 13 amino acids. Looked up from germline, CDR1 is SGHNT and CDR2 is YYREEE (reference sequence). As DNA, the CDR3 is TGTGCCAGCAGCTTTGGTGAGGCAGATACGCAGTATTTT. This encodes CASSFGEADTQYF.

This clone was seen many times. J is TRBJ2-7 and V is TRBV25-1, with 7 bases identical to TRBD1. CDR3 length equals 13 residues. The V and J ends lost 6 bases and 1 base, in that order; junction bases with no gene match: 3. The germline gives CDR1 MGHDK, CDR2 SYGVNS. For the CDR3, the DNA is TGTGCCAGCAGAGACAGGGAATCCTACGAGCAGTACTTC. It translates to CASRDRESYEQYF.

The chain employs TRBV19 and TRBJ2-2, with 9 bases identical to TRBD2. The germline V gene has CDR1 LNHDA and CDR2 SQIVND (reference sequence). This CDR3 spans 17 amino acids. Trimming cost V 1 base and J 7 bases; bases outside gene matches: 10. The CDR3 loop is CASSIASGGRAHGELFF. In nucleotides, the CDR3 is TGTGCCAGTAGTATAGCCTCTGGCGGGAGGGCCCACGGGGAGCTGTTTTTT.

This rearrangement joins TRBV5-1 to TRBJ1-1; D ambiguous. Germline lookup yields CDR1 SGHRS and CDR2 YFSETQ. V lost 2 bases to trimming and J lost 1 base, with 9 bases between them. This CDR3 is built from 14 residues. The CDR3 DNA is TGCGCCAGCAGCTTTGCAGAGCGGAACACTGAAGCTTTCTTT. Its protein product is CASSFAERNTEAFF.

The chain couples TRBV11-2 to TRBJ2-2; D may be TRBD1 (7 bases). The V end was cut by 5 bases, the J end by 4 bases, with 14 bases between. CDR3 length equals 15 residues. Germline CDR1 is SGHAT and CDR2 is FQNNGV. The CDR3 DNA follows: TGTGCCAGCAGCATCCGACAGGGAGGCACCGGGGAGCTGTTTTTT. It is translated as CASSIRQGGTGELFF.